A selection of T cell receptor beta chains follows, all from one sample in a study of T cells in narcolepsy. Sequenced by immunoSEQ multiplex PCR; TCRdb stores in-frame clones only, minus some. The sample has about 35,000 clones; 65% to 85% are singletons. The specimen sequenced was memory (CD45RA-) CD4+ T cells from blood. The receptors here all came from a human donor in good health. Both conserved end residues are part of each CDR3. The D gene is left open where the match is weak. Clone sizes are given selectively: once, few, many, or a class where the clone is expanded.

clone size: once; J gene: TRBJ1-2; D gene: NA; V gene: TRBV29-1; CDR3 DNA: TGCAGCGTTGTTTGGCTTAGCAACTATGGCTACACCTTC; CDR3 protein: CSVVWLSNYGYTF
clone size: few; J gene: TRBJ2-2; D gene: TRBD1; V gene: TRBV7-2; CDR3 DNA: TGTGCCAGCAGACCCCGGGACAGGAGGAACACCGGGGAGCTGTTTTTT; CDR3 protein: CASRPRDRRNTGELFF
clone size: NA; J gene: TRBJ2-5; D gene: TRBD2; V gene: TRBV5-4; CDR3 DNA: TGTGCCAGCAGCTTCCTAGCGGGAGGAGGGGAGACCCAGTACTTC; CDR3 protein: CASSFLAGGGETQYF
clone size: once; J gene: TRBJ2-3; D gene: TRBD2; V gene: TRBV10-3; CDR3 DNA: TGTGCCATCAGTGAGGAAGCGGGAGGGGGAAAAGATACGCAGTATTTT; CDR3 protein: CAISEEAGGGKDTQYF
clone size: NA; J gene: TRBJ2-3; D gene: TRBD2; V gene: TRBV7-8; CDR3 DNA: TGTGCCAGCAGCTTTAGGACTAGCGGGGGTTTTGGCACAGATACGCAGTATTTT; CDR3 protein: CASSFRTSGGFGTDTQYF
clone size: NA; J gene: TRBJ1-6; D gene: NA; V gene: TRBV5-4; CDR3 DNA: TGTGCCAGCAGCTTGGAAGGGTCCTATAATTCACCCCTCCACTTT; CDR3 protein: CASSLEGSYNSPLHF
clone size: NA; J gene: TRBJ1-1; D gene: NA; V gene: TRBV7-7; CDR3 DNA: TGTGCCTCAGCCCCCCAGGGGAGTTCTGAAGCTTTCTTT; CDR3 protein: CASAPQGSSEAFF
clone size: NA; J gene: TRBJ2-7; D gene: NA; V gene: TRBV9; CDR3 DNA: TGTGCCAGCAGCGTAGCGTCAGATAGCTCCTACGAGCAGTACTTC; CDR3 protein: CASSVASDSSYEQYF
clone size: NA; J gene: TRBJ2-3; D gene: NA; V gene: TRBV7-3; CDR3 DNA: TGTGCCAGCAGCAGGATTCCTACAGATACGCAGTATTTT; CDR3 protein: CASSRIPTDTQYF
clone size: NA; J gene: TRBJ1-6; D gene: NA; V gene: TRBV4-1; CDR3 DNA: TGCGCCAGCAGTCCAAGCTCCTATAATTCACCCCTCCACTTT; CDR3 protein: CASSPSSYNSPLHF
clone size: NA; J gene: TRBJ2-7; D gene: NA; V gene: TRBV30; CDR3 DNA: TGTGCCTGGAGTGGCCGGGACGGAGTCTACGAGCAGTACTTC; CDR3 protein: CAWSGRDGVYEQYF
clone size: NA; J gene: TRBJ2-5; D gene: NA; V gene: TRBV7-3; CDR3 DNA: TGTGCCAGCAGCCAAAGGGGTTCTTGGGAAGAGACCCAGTACTTC; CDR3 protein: CASSQRGSWEETQYF
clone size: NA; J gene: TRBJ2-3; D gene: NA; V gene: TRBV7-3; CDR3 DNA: TGTGCCAGCAGCCCGGACCGCACCACAGATACGCAGTATTTT; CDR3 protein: CASSPDRTTDTQYF
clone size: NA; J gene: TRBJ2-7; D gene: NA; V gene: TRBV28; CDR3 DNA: TGTGCCAGCAGTTTAGGATCCTACGAGCAGTACTTC; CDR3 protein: CASSLGSYEQYF
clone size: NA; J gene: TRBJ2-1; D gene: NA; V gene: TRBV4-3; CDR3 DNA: TGCGCCAGCAGCCAAGATCAATCCCCTGGGTACAATGAGCAGTTCTTC; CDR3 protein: CASSQDQSPGYNEQFF
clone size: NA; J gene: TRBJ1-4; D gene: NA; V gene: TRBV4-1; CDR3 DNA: TGCGCCAGCAGCCATATTGACATGATGGTAACTAATGAAAAACTGTTTTTT; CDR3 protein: CASSHIDMMVTNEKLFF
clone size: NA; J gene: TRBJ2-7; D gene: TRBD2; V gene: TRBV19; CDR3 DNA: TGTGCCAGTACCGCCACTAGCGGGGGAACCTACGAGCAGTACTTC; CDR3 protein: CASTATSGGTYEQYF
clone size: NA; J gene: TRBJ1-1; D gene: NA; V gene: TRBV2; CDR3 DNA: TGTGCCAGCAGAGGCGCTCAGGCGGCGCGAACTGAAGCTTTCTTT; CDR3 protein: CASRGAQAARTEAFF
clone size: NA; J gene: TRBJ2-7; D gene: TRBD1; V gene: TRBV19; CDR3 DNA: TGTGCCAGTAGTATTTCGTTGGGGACAGGCGAGCAGTACTTC; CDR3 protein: CASSISLGTGEQYF
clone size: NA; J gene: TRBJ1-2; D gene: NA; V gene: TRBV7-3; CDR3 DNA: TGTGCCAGCAGCTTACGTCACGGGACTAATGGCTACACCTTC; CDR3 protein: CASSLRHGTNGYTF
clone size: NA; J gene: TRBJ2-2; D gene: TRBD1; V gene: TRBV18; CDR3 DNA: TGTGCCAGCTCACCCCCGGCAGGGGGCGCTTATACCGGGGAGCTGTTTTTT; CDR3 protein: CASSPPAGGAYTGELFF
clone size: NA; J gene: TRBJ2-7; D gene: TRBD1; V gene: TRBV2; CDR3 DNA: TGTGCCAGCAGTGAGACAGGGGGCGAGCAGTACTTC; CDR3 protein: CASSETGGEQYF
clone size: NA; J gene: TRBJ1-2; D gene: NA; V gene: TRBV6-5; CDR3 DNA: TGTGCCAGCAGTTACGCGGGCAGATTAGGCTACACCTTC; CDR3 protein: CASSYAGRLGYTF
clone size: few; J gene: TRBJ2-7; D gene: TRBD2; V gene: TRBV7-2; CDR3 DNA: TGTGCCAGCAGCTTAGCTGTGACTAGCGGAGTATACGAGCAGTACTTC; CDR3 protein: CASSLAVTSGVYEQYF
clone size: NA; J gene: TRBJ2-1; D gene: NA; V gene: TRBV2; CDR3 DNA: TGTGCCAGCAGTGAAGCGCGAAGGAGAACCTACAATGAGCAGTTCTTC; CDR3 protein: CASSEARRRTYNEQFF
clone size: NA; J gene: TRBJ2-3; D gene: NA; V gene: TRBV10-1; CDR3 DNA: TGCGCCAGCGCCACCGGGGGTACAGATACGCAGTATTTT; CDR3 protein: CASATGGTDTQYF
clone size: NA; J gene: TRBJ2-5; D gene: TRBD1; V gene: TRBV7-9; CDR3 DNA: TGTGCCAGCAGCTTAGCCGGGACAGGGGAGCAGGAGACCCAGTACTTC; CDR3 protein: CASSLAGTGEQETQYF
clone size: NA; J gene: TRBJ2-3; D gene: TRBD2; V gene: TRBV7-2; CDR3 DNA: TGTGCCAGCAGCCCAGTAACCGCTAGCGGGGGGGCAAGAGATACGCAGTATTTT; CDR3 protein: CASSPVTASGGARDTQYF
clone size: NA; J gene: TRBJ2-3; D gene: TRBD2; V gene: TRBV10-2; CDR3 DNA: TGCGCCAGCAGCGCCCGGGACTATATAGATACGCAGTATTTT; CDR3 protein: CASSARDYIDTQYF
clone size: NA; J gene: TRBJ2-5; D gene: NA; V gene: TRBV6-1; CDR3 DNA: TGTGCCAGCAGTGACGAGCGACAGACCCAGTACTTC; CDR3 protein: CASSDERQTQYF
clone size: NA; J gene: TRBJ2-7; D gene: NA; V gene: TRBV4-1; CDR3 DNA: TGCGCCAGCAGCTCACGCCTAGACTACTCCTACGAGCAGTACTTC; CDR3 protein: CASSSRLDYSYEQYF
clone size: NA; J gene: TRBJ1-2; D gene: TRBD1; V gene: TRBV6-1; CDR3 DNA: TGTGCCACGCAGGGACAGATCTATGGCTACACCTTC; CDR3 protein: CATQGQIYGYTF
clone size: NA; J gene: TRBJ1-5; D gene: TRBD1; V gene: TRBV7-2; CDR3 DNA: TGTGCCAGCAGTCCAGGGGGCGGCAATCAGCCCCAGCATTTT; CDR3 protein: CASSPGGGNQPQHF
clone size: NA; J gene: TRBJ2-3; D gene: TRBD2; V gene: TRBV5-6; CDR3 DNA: TGTGCCAGCAGCCTTCCGACTAGCGGGGGATACACAGATACGCAGTATTTT; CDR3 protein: CASSLPTSGGYTDTQYF
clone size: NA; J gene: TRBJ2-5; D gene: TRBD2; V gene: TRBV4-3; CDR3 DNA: TGCGCCAGCAGCCAAGTGGCTAGCGGGAATCAAGAGACCCAGTACTTC; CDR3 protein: CASSQVASGNQETQYF
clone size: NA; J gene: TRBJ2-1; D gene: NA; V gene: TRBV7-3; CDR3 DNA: TGTGCCAGCAGCTCAGGTCCTGACGGCAGCTACAATGAGCAGTTCTTC; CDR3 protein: CASSSGPDGSYNEQFF
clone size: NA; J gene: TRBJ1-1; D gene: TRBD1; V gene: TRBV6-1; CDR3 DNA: TGTGCCAGCAGTGCCACACCTCAGGGGGACACTGAAGCTTTCTTT; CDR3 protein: CASSATPQGDTEAFF
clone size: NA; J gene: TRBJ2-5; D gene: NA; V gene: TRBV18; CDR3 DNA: TGTGCCAGCTCACCAGTGATAGCCTATCAAGAGACCCAGTACTTC; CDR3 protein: CASSPVIAYQETQYF
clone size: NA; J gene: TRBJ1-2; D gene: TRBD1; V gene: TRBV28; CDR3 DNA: TGTGCCAGCACTCCCGGGACAGGGACAACCAACTATGGCTACACCTTC; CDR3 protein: CASTPGTGTTNYGYTF